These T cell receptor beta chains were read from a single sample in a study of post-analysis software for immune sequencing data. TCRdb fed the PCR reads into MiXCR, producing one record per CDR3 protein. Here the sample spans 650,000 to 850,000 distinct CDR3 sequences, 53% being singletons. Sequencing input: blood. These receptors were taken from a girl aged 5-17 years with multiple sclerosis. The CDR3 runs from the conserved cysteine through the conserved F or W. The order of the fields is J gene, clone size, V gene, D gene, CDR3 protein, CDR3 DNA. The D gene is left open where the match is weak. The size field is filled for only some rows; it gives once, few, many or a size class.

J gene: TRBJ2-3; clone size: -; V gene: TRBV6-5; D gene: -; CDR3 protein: CASSPRDDTDTQYF; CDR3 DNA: TGTGCCAGCAGTCCCCGGGACGACACAGATACGCAGTATTTT
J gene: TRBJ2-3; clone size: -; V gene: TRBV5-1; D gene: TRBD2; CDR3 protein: CASSPGTSGIADTQYF; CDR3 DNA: TGCGCCAGCTCTCCTGGAACTAGCGGGATCGCAGATACGCAGTATTTT
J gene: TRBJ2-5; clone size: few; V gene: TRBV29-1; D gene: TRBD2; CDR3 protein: CSVERLAKETQYF; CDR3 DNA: TGCAGCGTTGAAAGACTAGCTAAAGAGACCCAGTACTTC
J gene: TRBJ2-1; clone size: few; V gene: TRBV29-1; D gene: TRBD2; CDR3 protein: CSVVRGDEQFF; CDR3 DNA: TGCAGCGTTGTCCGGGGGGACGAGCAGTTCTTC
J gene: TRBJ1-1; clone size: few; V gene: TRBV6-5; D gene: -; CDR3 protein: CASRLTVNTEAFF; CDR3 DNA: TGTGCCAGCAGGCTGACGGTGAACACTGAAGCTTTCTTT
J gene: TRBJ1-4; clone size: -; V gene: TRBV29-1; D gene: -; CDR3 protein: CSVEIPGEKLFF; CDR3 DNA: TGCAGCGTTGAAATTCCAGGGGAAAAACTGTTTTTT
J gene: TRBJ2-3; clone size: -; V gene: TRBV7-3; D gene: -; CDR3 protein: CASSVVSTDTQYF; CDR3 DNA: TGTGCCAGCAGCGTAGTTAGCACAGATACGCAGTATTTT
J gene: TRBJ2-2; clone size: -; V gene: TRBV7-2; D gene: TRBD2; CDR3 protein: CASSLWTSGKVGELFF; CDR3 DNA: TGTGCCAGCAGCCTCTGGACTAGCGGGAAGGTCGGGGAGCTGTTTTTT
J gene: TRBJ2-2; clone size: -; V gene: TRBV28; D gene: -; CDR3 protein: CASSGTGFTGELFF; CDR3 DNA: TGTGCCAGCAGTGGCACAGGGTTCACAGGGGAGCTGTTTTTT
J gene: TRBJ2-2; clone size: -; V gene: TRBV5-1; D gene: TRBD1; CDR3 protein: CASRKTGDTGELFF; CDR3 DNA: TGCGCCAGCCGCAAGACAGGGGACACCGGGGAGCTGTTTTTT
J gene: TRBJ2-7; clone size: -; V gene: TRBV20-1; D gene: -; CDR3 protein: CSAASGEPYEQYF; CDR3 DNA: TGCAGTGCTGCCTCCGGAGAGCCCTACGAGCAGTACTTC
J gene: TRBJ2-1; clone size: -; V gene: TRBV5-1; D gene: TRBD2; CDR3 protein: CASSWERDFQEQFF; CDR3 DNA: TGCGCCAGCAGCTGGGAGCGGGACTTCCAAGAGCAGTTCTTC
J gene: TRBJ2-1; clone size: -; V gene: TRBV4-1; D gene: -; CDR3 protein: CASSLSGAPGYYNEQFF; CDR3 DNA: TGCGCCAGCAGCCTCTCAGGGGCCCCGGGATACTACAATGAGCAGTTCTTC
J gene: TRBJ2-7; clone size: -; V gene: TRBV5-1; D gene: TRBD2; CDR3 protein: CASSLAGTSGRKGYEQYF; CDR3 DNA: TGCGCCAGCAGCTTGGCCGGGACTAGCGGGAGAAAGGGCTACGAGCAGTACTTC
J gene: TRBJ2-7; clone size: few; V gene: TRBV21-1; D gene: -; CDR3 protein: CASRKSGRTAKDEQYF; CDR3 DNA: TGTGCCAGCAGGAAGTCAGGTAGGACAGCCAAGGACGAGCAGTACTTC
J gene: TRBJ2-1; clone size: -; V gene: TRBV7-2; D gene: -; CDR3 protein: CASSFVEHEQFF; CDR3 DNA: TGTGCCAGCAGCTTCGTAGAGCATGAGCAGTTCTTC
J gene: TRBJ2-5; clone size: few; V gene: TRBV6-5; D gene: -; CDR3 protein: CASSRGEWTARETQYF; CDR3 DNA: TGTGCCAGCAGCAGAGGTGAATGGACGGCCAGGGAGACCCAGTACTTC
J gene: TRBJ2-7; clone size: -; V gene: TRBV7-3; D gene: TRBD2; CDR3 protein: CASSPRSGGEQYF; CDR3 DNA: TGTGCCAGCAGCCCCCGGTCGGGGGGCGAGCAGTACTTC
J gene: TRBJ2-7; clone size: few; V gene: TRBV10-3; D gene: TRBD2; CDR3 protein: CAITESGTSGTYEQYF; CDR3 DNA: TGTGCCATCACCGAGTCCGGGACTAGCGGAACCTACGAGCAGTACTTC
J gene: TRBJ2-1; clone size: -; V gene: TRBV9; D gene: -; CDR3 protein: CASSVAPTDNEQFF; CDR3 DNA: TGTGCCAGCAGCGTAGCCCCAACGGACAATGAGCAGTTCTTC
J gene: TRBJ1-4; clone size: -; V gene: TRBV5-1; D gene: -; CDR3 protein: CASRQGPLTTNEKLFF; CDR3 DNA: TGCGCCAGCAGACAGGGCCCACTGACAACTAATGAAAAACTGTTTTTT
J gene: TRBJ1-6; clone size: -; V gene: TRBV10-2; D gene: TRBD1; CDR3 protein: CASRMDRGLSPLHF; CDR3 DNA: TGCGCCAGCAGGATGGACAGGGGGCTTTCACCCCTCCACTTT
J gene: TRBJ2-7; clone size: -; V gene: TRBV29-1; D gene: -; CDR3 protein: CSVEGMAYEQYF; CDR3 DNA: TGCAGCGTGGAGGGAATGGCCTACGAGCAGTACTTC
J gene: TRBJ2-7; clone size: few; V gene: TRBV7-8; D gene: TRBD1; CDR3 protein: CASSPNRGPYEQYF; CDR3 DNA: TGTGCCAGCAGCCCGAACAGGGGCCCCTACGAGCAGTACTTC
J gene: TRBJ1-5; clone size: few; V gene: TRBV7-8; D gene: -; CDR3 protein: CASSQDILTPQHF; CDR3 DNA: TGTGCCAGCAGCCAGGACATTTTAACGCCCCAGCATTTT
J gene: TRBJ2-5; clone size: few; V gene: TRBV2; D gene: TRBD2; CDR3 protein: CASSDVTAGGTQYF; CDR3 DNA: TGTGCCAGCAGTGACGTTACAGCGGGAGGGACCCAGTACTTC
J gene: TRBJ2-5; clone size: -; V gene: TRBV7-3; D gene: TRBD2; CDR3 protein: CASSQGLARNEQYF; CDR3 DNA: TGTGCCAGCAGCCAGGGACTAGCGAGAAATGAGCAGTACTTC
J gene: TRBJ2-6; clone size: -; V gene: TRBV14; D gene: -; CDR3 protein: CASSPPVASRGANVLTF; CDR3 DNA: TGTGCCAGCAGCCCACCTGTGGCGTCGCGGGGGGCCAACGTCCTGACTTTC
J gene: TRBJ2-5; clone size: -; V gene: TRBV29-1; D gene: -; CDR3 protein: CSVRRGSVGETQYF; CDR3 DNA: TGCAGCGTCCGCCGAGGCTCGGTGGGCGAGACCCAGTACTTC
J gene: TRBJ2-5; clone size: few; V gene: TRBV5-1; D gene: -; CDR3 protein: CASSWPPGPNVETQYF; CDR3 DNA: TGCGCCAGCAGCTGGCCCCCGGGACCCAATGTAGAGACCCAGTACTTC
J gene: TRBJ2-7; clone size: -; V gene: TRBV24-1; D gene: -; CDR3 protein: CATSDFGRTYYEQYF; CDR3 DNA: TGTGCCACCAGTGATTTTGGCAGAACCTACTACGAGCAGTACTTC
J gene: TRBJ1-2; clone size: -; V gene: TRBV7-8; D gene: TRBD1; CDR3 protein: CASSLAMGQSYGYTF; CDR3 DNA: TGTGCCAGCAGCTTAGCGATGGGACAGAGCTATGGCTACACCTTC
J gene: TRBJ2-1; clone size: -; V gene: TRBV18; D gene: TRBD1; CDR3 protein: CASSPPGTGWDEQFF; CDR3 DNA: TGTGCCAGCTCACCGCCGGGGACAGGGTGGGATGAGCAGTTCTTC
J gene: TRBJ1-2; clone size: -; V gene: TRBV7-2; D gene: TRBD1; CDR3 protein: CASSLALGDSYYGYTF; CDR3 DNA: TGTGCCAGCAGCTTAGCGCTAGGGGACAGCTACTATGGCTACACCTTC
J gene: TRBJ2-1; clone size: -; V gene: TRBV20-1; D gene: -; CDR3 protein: CSARDLFEQFF; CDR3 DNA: TGCAGTGCTAGAGATCTGTTTGAGCAGTTCTTC
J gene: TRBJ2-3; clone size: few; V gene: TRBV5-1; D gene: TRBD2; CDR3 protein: CASSLEGLAGGFTDTQYF; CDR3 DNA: TGCGCCAGCAGCTTGGAGGGACTAGCGGGAGGATTCACAGATACGCAGTATTTT
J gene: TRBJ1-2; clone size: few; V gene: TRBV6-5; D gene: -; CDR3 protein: CASSYSTRLLGGSDGYTF; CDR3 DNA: TGTGCCAGCAGTTACTCGACCCGACTCCTAGGAGGGTCCGATGGCTACACCTTC
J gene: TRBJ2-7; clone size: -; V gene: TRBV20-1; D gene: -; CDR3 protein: CSASPVEGARHSSYEQYF; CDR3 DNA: TGCAGTGCTTCCCCCGTGGAGGGGGCGCGCCATAGCTCCTACGAGCAGTACTTC
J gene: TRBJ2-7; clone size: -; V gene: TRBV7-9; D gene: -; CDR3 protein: CASSSPSGTTYEQYF; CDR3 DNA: TGTGCCAGCAGCTCCCCCTCCGGGACGACCTACGAGCAGTACTTC
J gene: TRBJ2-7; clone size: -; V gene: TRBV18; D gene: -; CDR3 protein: CASSRGDGWDEQYF; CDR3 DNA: TGTGCCAGCTCACGAGGGGACGGATGGGATGAGCAGTACTTC
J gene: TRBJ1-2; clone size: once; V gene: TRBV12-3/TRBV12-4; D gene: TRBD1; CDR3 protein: CASSPPTGANYGYTF; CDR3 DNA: TGTGCCAGCAGTCCCCCGACAGGGGCAAACTATGGCTACACCTTC
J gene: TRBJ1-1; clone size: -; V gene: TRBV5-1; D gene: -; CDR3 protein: CASSWRQDPSLNTEAFF; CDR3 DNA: TGCGCCAGCAGCTGGAGACAGGACCCTTCACTGAACACTGAAGCTTTCTTT
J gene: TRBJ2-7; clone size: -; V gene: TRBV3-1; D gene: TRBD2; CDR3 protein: CASSQDRPSGFYEQYF; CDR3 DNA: TGTGCCAGCAGCCAAGATAGGCCTAGCGGATTCTACGAGCAGTACTTC